A single sample is the source of the 23 T cell receptor beta chains below, sequenced in a study of blood T cells in healthy people across ages. Alongside a J-beta primer mix, a sample-barcoded 5' primer served in a second PCR lasting about 7 to 11 cycles. TCRdb itself ran the 5' RACE reads through MiXCR, one entry per CDR3 protein. The sample consists of 380,000 or so distinct CDR3 sequences, 50% to 60% of them appearing once. Material for sequencing was blood. The receptors shown here come from a man aged 55-75 years in good health.

In its sample, this clonotype was seen many times. The chain employs TRBV6-1 and TRBJ2-1; D is undetermined. CDR3 size: 12 residues. Trimming removed 6 bases from V and 1 base from J, with 4 bases in between. Germline lookup yields CDR1 MNHNS and CDR2 SASEGT. Written as DNA, the CDR3 is TGTGCCAGCAGGGGGTCCTACAATGAGCAGTTCTTC. It specifies CASRGSYNEQFF.

The chain combines TRBV6-2 or TRBV6-3 with TRBJ2-1; 10 bases line up with TRBD2. This CDR3 contains 15 residues. Germline values: CDR1 MNHEY, CDR2 SVGEGT. V gave up 2 bases and J gave up 12 bases; unmatched junction bases: 10. CDR3 in amino acids: CASSYRTSGPVVQFF. The CDR3, as DNA: TGTGCCAGCAGTTACCGGACTAGCGGACCCGTTGTGCAGTTCTTC.

The chain joins TRBV20-1 to TRBJ2-7, with D possibly matching TRBD2 (7 bases). The CDR3 loop spans 14 amino acids. Trimming cost V 6 bases and J 5 bases, with 20 bases left between them. Looked up from germline, CDR1 is DFQATT and CDR2 is SNEGSKA (reference sequence). In nucleotides, the CDR3 is TGCAGTGCCACCCGAGGGGGGGGTTGGGACGAGCAGTACTTC. Its translation is CSATRGGGWDEQYF.

V gene TRBV6-2 or TRBV6-3 combines with J gene TRBJ2-3; D may match TRBD1 or TRBD2 (5 bases each). V lost 6 bases and J lost 2, with 12 bases in between. This CDR3 contains 14 residues. In germline, CDR1 is MNHEY, CDR2 SVGEGT. The CDR3 coding sequence is TGTGCCAGCAGATGGGACGAAATCACAGATACGCAGTATTTT. It yields the protein CASRWDEITDTQYF.

The chain links TRBV2 to TRBJ2-7; a possible D gene is TRBD1 (5 bases). This CDR3 has 13 amino acids. Trimming pared 7 bases from V and 3 bases from J, leaving 13 bases between. From germline, CDR1 is SNHLY and CDR2 FYNNEI. CDR3: CASIAGLGYEQYF. The DNA of the CDR3 is TGTGCCAGCATCGCAGGGTTGGGCTACGAGCAGTACTTC.

The chain joins TRBV5-1 to TRBJ1-2, with D uncertain. Per the germline V gene, CDR1 is SGHRS and CDR2 is YFSETQ. V dropped 5 bases and J dropped 2 bases, with 13 bases sitting between them. CDR3 size: 14 residues. The CDR3 is CASRDSQANYGYTF. CDR3 DNA sequence: TGCGCCAGCAGGGACTCCCAGGCGAACTATGGCTACACCTTC.

This clonotype was observed a handful of times. This chain joins TRBV4-2 and TRBJ2-1; D perhaps matches TRBD2 (6 bases). The CDR3 runs to 16 residues. The V and J ends lost 0 bases and 0 bases respectively, with 9 bases between them. Germline V gene data show CDR1 as LGHNA and CDR2 as YNFKEQ. CDR3 DNA: TGTGCCAGCAGCCAAGAGCAGACTAGCTCCTACAATGAGCAGTTCTTC. Protein sequence: CASSQEQTSSYNEQFF.

This clonotype occurred a few times. The chain joins TRBV7-6 to TRBJ2-5; a possible D gene is TRBD1 (6 bases). The J call may be faulty, since TRBJ2-7 better matches the DNA end. Germline assignment: CDR1 SGHVS and CDR2 FNYEAQ. The CDR3 is 16 residues long. The CDR3 loop is CASSLAPTARGHEQYF. DNA for the CDR3: TGTGCCAGCAGCTTAGCTCCGACGGCCAGGGGCCACGAGCAGTACTTC.

This clonotype was observed a few times. The CDR3 nucleotides read TGTGCCAGCAGCGTAGGGGGGAGTCTGGAGACCCAGTACTTC. Amino acids: CASSVGGSLETQYF. The chain employs TRBV9 and TRBJ2-5; D might be TRBD1 or TRBD2, each matching 5 bases. Per germline, CDR1 SGDLS and CDR2 YYNGEE. CDR3 length equals 14 residues. V lost 0 bases, J lost 5 bases, and 11 bases lay in between.

This clonotype was seen ten or more times. The chain employs TRBV2 and TRBJ1-2; unclear D gene. Trimming pared 7 bases from V and 8 bases from J, leaving 17 bases between. The CDR3 consists of 13 residues. Germline CDR1 and CDR2: SNHLY and FYNNEI. CDR3 protein: CASMPTGILGYTF. The CDR3 DNA reads TGTGCCAGCATGCCCACGGGAATTTTGGGCTACACCTTC.

Here the CDR3 DNA reads TGTGCCAGCAGCACCGGACAGGGACTATTCCCCTCCGGAGAAAAACTGTTTTTT. It codes for CASSTGQGLFPSGEKLFF. The chain is built from TRBV7-2 and TRBJ1-4, with TRBD1 matching over 8 bases. Losses at the gene ends were 5 bases for V and 8 bases for J; bases not matched to a gene: 19. The CDR3 has 18 residues. Germline CDR1 and CDR2: SGHTA and FQGNSA.

Only a few counts were recorded for this clonotype. A much larger clone lies a single base off, so this may be a read error. The rearrangement links TRBV4-3 to TRBJ2-1; D gene uncertain. The CDR3 runs to 15 residues. Germline lookup yields CDR1 LGHNA and CDR2 YSLEER. The V gene lost 0 bases and the J gene lost 2 bases, with 8 bases spanning the gap. The DNA of the CDR3 is TGCGCCAGCAGCCAAGATCGGCTCACCTACAATGAGCAGTTCTTC. It encodes CASSQDRLTYNEQFF.

This clonotype was seen a few times. The chain carries TRBV12-3 or TRBV12-4 and TRBJ2-4; D uncertain. TRBJ2-7 explains the end of the DNA better; the J call may be wrong. The CDR3 has 13 residues. For the CDR3, the DNA is TGTGCCAGCAGTGGAAGTCCCTATTACGAGCAGTACTTC. Translating it yields CASSGSPYYEQYF.

The chain is built from TRBV28 and TRBJ2-1, with a tentative D call TRBD2 (6 bases). The J call may be wrong; the DNA end is better matched by TRBJ2-7. Germline V lookup: CDR1 MDHEN, CDR2 SYDVKM. CDR3 length: 15 amino acids. The CDR3 DNA reads TGTGCCAGCAGTTTTCCGGGACTCGTCTACAATGAGCAGTACTTC. Amino acids: CASSFPGLVYNEQYF.

V gene TRBV12-3 or TRBV12-4 combines with J gene TRBJ2-1; either TRBD1 or TRBD2 may fit D (5 bases each). With 6 bases removed from V and 0 bases from J, the gap between germline ends came to 15 bases. The CDR3 covers 16 residues. For the CDR3, the DNA is TGTGCCAGCAGCGACCCCGGGACCAGCTCCTACAATGAGCAGTTCTTC. Its translation is CASSDPGTSSYNEQFF.

The CDR3 loop reads CSAKKSDGGLTGELFF. The CDR3 nucleotides are TGCAGTGCTAAGAAGTCCGACGGGGGGCTTACCGGGGAGCTGTTTTTT. V gene TRBV20-1 combines with J gene TRBJ2-2; maybe TRBD2 (7 bases). This CDR3 has 16 amino acids. Germline V gives CDR1 DFQATT, CDR2 SNEGSKA (reference sequence). The V gene lost 4 bases and the J gene lost 5 bases, with 20 bases spanning the gap.

This chain links TRBV20-1 with TRBJ2-1; 8 nucleotides match TRBD2. J was trimmed by 1 base and V by 5 bases; bases with no gene match: 7. CDR1 is DFQATT and CDR2 is SNEGSKA in the germline V gene (reference sequence). CDR3 length: 15 residues. CDR3 coding DNA: TGCAGTGCTCGGTCGGGCGGGGGGTCCTACAATGAGCAGTTCTTC. This codes for CSARSGGGSYNEQFF.

This chain links TRBV12-3 or TRBV12-4 with TRBJ2-4; either TRBD1 or TRBD2 may supply D (5 bases each). This CDR3 contains 12 residues. V lost 4 bases to trimming and J lost 13 bases, with 14 bases between them. The CDR3 nucleotides are TGTGCCAGCAGTTCGAGCGTGGGGGAGCAGTACTTC. Translating it yields CASSSSVGEQYF.

This clonotype was counted between two and nine times. The chain carries TRBV12-3 or TRBV12-4 and TRBJ1-1; TRBD1 is a possible D gene (5 bases). CDR3 length: 14 amino acids. The germline V and J ends were trimmed by 5 bases and 1 base, with 11 bases remaining between them. The CDR3 loop is CASSKGQGNTEAFF. The CDR3 DNA reads as TGTGCCAGCAGTAAGGGGCAGGGGAACACTGAAGCTTTCTTT.

This rearrangement joins TRBV4-3 to TRBJ2-2; D may be TRBD2 (5 bases). V was pared by 0 bases and J by 4 bases, with 9 bases between. The CDR3 is 15 residues long. Germline CDR1 is LGHNA and CDR2 is YSLEER. The CDR3: CASSQDGRGTGELFF. The CDR3 coding sequence is TGCGCCAGCAGCCAAGATGGGAGAGGCACCGGGGAGCTGTTTTTT.

The CDR3 bases are TGCGCCAGCAGCTTCCCGACTAGCGGGGACAGCTCCTACGAGCAGTACTTC. It codes for CASSFPTSGDSSYEQYF. The J gene is TRBJ2-7, the V gene TRBV5-1, with 11 nucleotides matching TRBD2. V lost 2 bases and J lost 0; bases outside the gene matches: 7. Looked up from germline, CDR1 is SGHRS and CDR2 is YFSETQ. CDR3 size: 17 residues.

This clonotype was found many times. CDR3 in DNA: TGCAGTGCTGCCTCGGCGGGAGGGAACTACGAGCAGTACTTC. Its protein product is CSAASAGGNYEQYF. The chain is built from TRBV20-1 and TRBJ2-7; 9 bases are shared with TRBD2. Germline CDR1 DFQATT, CDR2 SNEGSKA (reference sequence). Trimming removed 5 bases from V and 3 bases from J; junction bases left unmatched: 8. The CDR3 has 14 residues.

The gene calls are TRBV15 and TRBJ2-1, with a possible D match to TRBD2 (5 bases). In germline, CDR1 is LNHNV, CDR2 YYDKDF (reference sequence). This CDR3 region has 15 residues. V lost 4 bases, J lost 6 bases, and 16 bases lay in between. For the CDR3, the DNA is TGTGCCACCAGCATAAGAGGAGGTCTGGGCAATGAGCAGTTCTTC. Its protein product is CATSIRGGLGNEQFF.